This TCR beta chain emerged from a study of prognosis after radiotherapy for stage I lung cancer. Template was genomic DNA; TCR beta CDR3 amplified in two multiplex PCR rounds. The authors ran first-round PCR with primers specific to each TRBV and TRBJ gene. TCRdb re-called the multiplex PCR reads with MiXCR, one entry per CDR3 protein. Found here are around 30,000 distinct CDR3 sequences, around 30% of them singletons; the top ten hold 33%. Comments on this clonotype: An end of the junction does not agree with germline; a read error may underlie this.

The CDR3 covers 15 residues. CDR1 DFQATT and CDR2 SNEGSKA come from the germline V gene (reference sequence). The starting material was PBMCs, obtained before or after stereotactic body radiation therapy (not recorded which). The chain employs TRBV20-1 and TRBJ2-7, with a tentative D call TRBD2 (5 bases). This clonotype was obtained from a donor older than 45 with non-small cell lung cancer. CDR3: CSARDRRGSLYEQNF. The CDR3 bases are TGCAGTGCTAGGGATCGTAGAGGGAGTCTGTACGAGCAGAACTTC.